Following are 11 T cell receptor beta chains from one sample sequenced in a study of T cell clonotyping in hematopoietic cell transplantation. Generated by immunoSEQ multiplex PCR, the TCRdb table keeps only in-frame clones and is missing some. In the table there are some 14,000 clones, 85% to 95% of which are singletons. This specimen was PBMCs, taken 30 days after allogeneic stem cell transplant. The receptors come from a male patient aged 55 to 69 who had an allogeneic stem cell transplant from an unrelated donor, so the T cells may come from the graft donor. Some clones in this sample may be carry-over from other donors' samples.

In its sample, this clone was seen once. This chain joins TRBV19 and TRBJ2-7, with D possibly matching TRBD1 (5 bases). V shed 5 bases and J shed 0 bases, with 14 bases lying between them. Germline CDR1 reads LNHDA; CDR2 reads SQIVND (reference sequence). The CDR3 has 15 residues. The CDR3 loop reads CASSLGPANSYEQYF. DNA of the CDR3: TGTGCCAGTAGTCTGGGGCCTGCTAACTCCTACGAGCAGTACTTC.

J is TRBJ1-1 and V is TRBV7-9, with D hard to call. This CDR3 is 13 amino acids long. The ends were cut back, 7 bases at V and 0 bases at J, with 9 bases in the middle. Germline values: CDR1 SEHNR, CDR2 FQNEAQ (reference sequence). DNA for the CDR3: TGTGCCAGCAAAGAAGAGATGAACACTGAAGCTTTCTTT. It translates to CASKEEMNTEAFF.

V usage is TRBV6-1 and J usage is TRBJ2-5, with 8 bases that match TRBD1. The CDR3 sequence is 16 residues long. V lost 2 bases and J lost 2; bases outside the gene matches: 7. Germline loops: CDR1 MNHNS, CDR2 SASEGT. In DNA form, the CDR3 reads TGTGCCAGCAGTGAACCCAGCAGGGGGCGGCAAGAGACCCAGTACTTC. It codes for CASSEPSRGRQETQYF.

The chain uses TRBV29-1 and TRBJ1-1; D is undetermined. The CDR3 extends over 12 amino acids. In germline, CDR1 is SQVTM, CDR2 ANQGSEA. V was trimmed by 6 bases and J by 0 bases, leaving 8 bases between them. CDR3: CSVGSMNTEAFF. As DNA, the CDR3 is TGCAGCGTGGGGAGCATGAACACTGAAGCTTTCTTT. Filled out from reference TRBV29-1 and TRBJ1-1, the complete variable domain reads SAVISQKPSRDICQRGTSLTIQCQVDSQVTMMFWYRQQPGQSLTLIATANQGSEATYESGFVIDKFPISRPNLTFSTLTVSNMSPEDSSIYLCSVGSMNTEAFFGQGTRLTVV.

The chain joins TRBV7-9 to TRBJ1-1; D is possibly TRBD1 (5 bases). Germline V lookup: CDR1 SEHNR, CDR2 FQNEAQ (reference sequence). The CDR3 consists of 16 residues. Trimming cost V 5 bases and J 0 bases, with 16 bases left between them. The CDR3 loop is CASSATPGLMNTEAFF. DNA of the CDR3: TGTGCCAGCAGCGCGACTCCGGGACTTATGAACACTGAAGCTTTCTTT.

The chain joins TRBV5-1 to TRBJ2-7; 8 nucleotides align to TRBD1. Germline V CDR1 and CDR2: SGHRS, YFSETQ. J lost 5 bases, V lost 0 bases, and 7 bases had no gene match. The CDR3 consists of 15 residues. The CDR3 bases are TGCGCCAGCAGCTTGGAGCAGGGGGCTAGAGACGAGCAGTACTTC. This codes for CASSLEQGARDEQYF.

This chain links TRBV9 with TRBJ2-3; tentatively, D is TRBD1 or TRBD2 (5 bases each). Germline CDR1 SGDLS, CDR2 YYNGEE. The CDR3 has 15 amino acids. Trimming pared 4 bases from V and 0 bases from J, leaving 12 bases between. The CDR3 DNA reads TGTGCCAGCAGCCCATACGGGGCTAGCACAGATACGCAGTATTTT. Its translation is CASSPYGASTDTQYF.

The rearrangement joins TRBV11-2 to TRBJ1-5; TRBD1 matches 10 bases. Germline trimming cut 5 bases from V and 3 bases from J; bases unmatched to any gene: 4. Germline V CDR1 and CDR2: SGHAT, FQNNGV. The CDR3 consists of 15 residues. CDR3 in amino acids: CASSLGQGYNQPQHF. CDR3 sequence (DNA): TGTGCCAGCAGCCTGGGACAGGGGTACAATCAGCCCCAGCATTTT.

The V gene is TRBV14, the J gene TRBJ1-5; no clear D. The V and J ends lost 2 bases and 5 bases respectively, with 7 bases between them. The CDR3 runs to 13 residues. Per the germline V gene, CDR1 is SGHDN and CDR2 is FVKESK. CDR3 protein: CASSQHPDQPQHF. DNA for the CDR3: TGTGCCAGCAGCCAACACCCCGATCAGCCCCAGCATTTT.

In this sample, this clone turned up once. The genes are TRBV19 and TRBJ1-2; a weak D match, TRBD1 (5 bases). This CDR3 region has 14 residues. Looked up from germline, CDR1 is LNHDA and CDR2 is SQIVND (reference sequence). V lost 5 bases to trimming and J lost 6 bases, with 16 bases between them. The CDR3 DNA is TGTGCCAGTAGTCCCTCTCCTGGGGCGCATGGCTACACCTTC. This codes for CASSPSPGAHGYTF.

CDR3 nucleotides: TGTGCCAGCAGCCGGGGACCGGACACTGAAGCTTTCTTT. Translation: CASSRGPDTEAFF. The chain couples TRBV2 to TRBJ1-1; tentatively, D is TRBD1 (5 bases). CDR1 is SNHLY, CDR2 FYNNEI, per germline. CDR3 length: 13 residues. V was shortened by 6 bases and J by 3 bases, with 11 bases between the two germline ends. The variable domain in full, completed from reference TRBV2 and TRBJ1-1, reads EPEVTQTPSHQVTQMGQEVILRCVPISNHLYFYWYRQILGQKVEFLVSFYNNEISEKSEIFDDQFSVERPDGSNFTLKIRSTKLEDSAMYFCASSRGPDTEAFFGQGTRLTVV.